A single sample gave rise to the 21 T cell receptor beta chains below, sequenced in a study of CD8 T cells in ankylosing spondylitis. In TCRdb, the 5' RACE reads were re-called with MiXCR into one record per CDR3 protein. The sample holds some 63,000 distinct CDR3 sequences, 6% to 8% seen once. Sequenced: synovial fluid, either unsorted or a sorted T cell fraction (not recorded which). The receptors originated from a male donor with ankylosing spondylitis.

This clonotype was found many times. The chain employs TRBV4-1 and TRBJ2-2; D is perhaps TRBD1 (5 bases). The CDR3 contains 15 residues. The V gene lost 0 bases and the J gene lost 3 bases, with 8 bases spanning the gap. Germline values: CDR1 MGHRA, CDR2 YSYEKL. CDR3 DNA: TGCGCCAGCAGCCAAGATGACAGCTACACCGGGGAGCTGTTTTTT. This translates into CASSQDDSYTGELFF.

This chain joins TRBV6-5 and TRBJ2-1; the D gene is possibly TRBD1 (6 bases). The CDR3 is made up of 14 amino acids. The ends were cut back, 1 base at V and 8 bases at J, with 12 bases in the middle. Germline V lookup: CDR1 MNHEY, CDR2 SVGAGI. The CDR3 loop reads CASSYFDRSDEQFF. The CDR3 DNA reads as TGTGCCAGCAGTTACTTCGACAGGTCGGATGAGCAGTTCTTC.

There are many counts of this clonotype. The J gene is TRBJ2-1, the V gene TRBV3-1; 7 positions agree with TRBD2. Germline CDR1 reads LGHDT; CDR2 reads YNNKEL (reference sequence). This CDR3 contains 15 residues. V dropped 1 base and J dropped 7; count of bases not matched to a gene: 7. The CDR3 protein is CASSQGAGPGNEQFF. The CDR3 DNA reads TGTGCCAGCAGCCAAGGAGCGGGACCGGGGAATGAGCAGTTCTTC.

The CDR3 sequence: CASSQETFVTGELFF. In DNA, the CDR3 is TGTGCCAGCAGCCAAGAAACATTTGTCACCGGGGAGCTGTTTTTT. The V call is TRBV3-1, the J call TRBJ2-2; D is uncertain. Germline loops: CDR1 LGHDT, CDR2 YNNKEL (reference sequence). Trimming took 0 bases from V and 4 from J, leaving 9 bases between them. The CDR3 contains 15 residues.

This sequence joins TRBV23-1 and TRBJ2-5, with TRBD1 identical over 7 bases. TRBV23-1 is recorded as an ORF, its role being uncertain. Trimming took 4 bases from V and 5 from J; bases not matched to a gene: 10. The CDR3 totals 15 residues. This CDR3 is CASSLRDRAVETQYF. DNA of the CDR3: TGCGCCAGCAGTCTACGTGACAGGGCAGTGGAGACCCAGTACTTC.

The chain has TRBV5-1 and TRBJ2-5; 9 bases line up with TRBD1. The CDR3 is 16 amino acids. Germline V gene sequence: CDR1 SGHRS, CDR2 YFSETQ. V trimming: 3 bases; J trimming: 1 base; junction bases outside the gene matches: 7. The CDR3 coding sequence is TGCGCCAGCAGCTCCGACAGGGGGGTACGCCAAGAGACCCAGTACTTC. It codes for CASSSDRGVRQETQYF.

This clonotype has a count of ten or more. The chain recombines TRBV27 with TRBJ2-1, with 7 positions matching TRBD2. V lost 6 bases, J lost 7 bases, and 15 bases stayed unmatched. The germline gives CDR1 MNHEY, CDR2 SMNVEV (reference sequence). The CDR3 is made up of 16 amino acids. CDR3 nucleotides: TGTGCCAGCAGGGAGAGATCCGGGGGGACTCATAATGAGCAGTTCTTC. Its translation is CASRERSGGTHNEQFF.

This clonotype was detected ten times or more. The chain couples TRBV14 to TRBJ2-1; 8 nucleotides align to TRBD2. Germline trimming cut 2 bases from V and 7 bases from J; bases unmatched to any gene: 7. CDR3 size: 15 residues. Germline lookup yields CDR1 SGHDN and CDR2 FVKESK. The CDR3 sequence is CASSQLSGGWNEQFF. For the CDR3, the DNA is TGTGCCAGCAGCCAATTATCGGGAGGGTGGAATGAGCAGTTCTTC.

The V gene is TRBV18, the J gene TRBJ1-6; 11 positions match TRBD1. CDR1 KGHSH and CDR2 LQKENI come from the germline V gene. The CDR3 extends over 15 amino acids. Unmatched junction bases numbered 3, after V lost 4 bases and J lost 7 bases. CDR3 sequence: CASSLGQGANSPLHF. The DNA for the CDR3 is TGTGCCAGCTCACTCGGACAGGGGGCGAATTCACCCCTCCACTTT.

This clonotype was seen ten or more times. The V call is TRBV29-1, the J call TRBJ2-5; 8 bases align to TRBD1. Germline CDR1 SQVTM, CDR2 ANQGSEA. The V and J ends lost 2 bases and 4 bases, in that order; junction bases with no gene match: 9. This CDR3 has 15 residues. The CDR3 loop reads CSVELQGAGLETQYF. The CDR3 DNA is TGCAGCGTTGAACTTCAGGGGGCTGGCTTAGAGACCCAGTACTTC. Full variable domain (outside the CDR3, taken from reference TRBV29-1 and TRBJ2-5): SAVISQKPSRDICQRGTSLTIQCQVDSQVTMMFWYRQQPGQSLTLIATANQGSEATYESGFVIDKFPISRPNLTFSTLTVSNMSPEDSSIYLCSVELQGAGLETQYFGPGTRLLVL.

The rearrangement links TRBV23-1 to TRBJ1-1; D gene ambiguous. TRBV23-1 is sorted into the ORF group, with uncertain function. With 2 bases removed from V and 1 base from J, the gap between germline ends came to 11 bases. This CDR3 comprises 15 residues. In DNA form, the CDR3 reads TGCGCCAGCAGTCAAGGGTGGCTGTCGAACACTGAAGCTTTCTTT. Its protein product is CASSQGWLSNTEAFF.

There are many counts of this clonotype. This chain links TRBV7-3 with TRBJ2-5; D is unresolved. The length of the CDR3 is 13 residues. Germline lookup yields CDR1 SGHTA and CDR2 FQGTGA. The V end lost 5 bases, the J end lost 2 bases, and 9 bases lay between the germline ends. CDR3 protein: CASSLTEQETQYF. The CDR3 nucleotides are TGTGCCAGCAGCCTTACAGAGCAAGAGACCCAGTACTTC.

Ten or more counts support this clonotype. The gene calls are TRBV4-3 and TRBJ2-7, with a tentative D call TRBD2 (6 bases). This CDR3 region has 15 residues. Trimming pared 0 bases from V and 2 bases from J, leaving 11 bases between. CDR1 is LGHNA, CDR2 YSLEER, per germline. The CDR3 region has the DNA TGCGCCAGCAGCCAAGATAGGGCGGGACCCTACGAGCAGTACTTC. It is translated as CASSQDRAGPYEQYF.

This clonotype was recorded at least ten times. The chain is built from TRBV7-2 and TRBJ1-2; tentatively, D is TRBD1 (5 bases). Germline-derived CDR1 and CDR2 are SGHTA and FQGNSA. The length of the CDR3 is 15 residues. The V end lost 1 base, the J end lost 6 bases, and 15 bases lay between the germline ends. The CDR3 DNA sequence: TGTGCCAGCAGCTTAGTTTCAGGGCTCCTCGATGGCTACACCTTC. It encodes CASSLVSGLLDGYTF. Complete variable domain (other parts from reference TRBV7-2 and TRBJ1-2): GAGVSQSPSNKVTEKGKDVELRCDPISGHTALYWYRQSLGQGLEFLIYFQGNSAPDKSGLPSDRFSAERTGGSVSTLTIQRTQQEDSAVYLCASSLVSGLLDGYTFGSGTRLTVV.

This clonotype was seen many times. The chain combines TRBV9 with TRBJ1-3, with a weak D call TRBD1 (5 bases). Trimming removed 3 bases at V and 0 bases at J, with 7 bases between. The CDR3 totals 14 residues. Germline-derived CDR1 and CDR2 are SGDLS and YYNGEE. The CDR3 spells CASSAGTSGNTIYF. The CDR3 region has the DNA TGTGCCAGCAGCGCCGGGACCTCTGGAAACACCATATATTTT.

This clonotype was recorded many times. The chain is built from TRBV20-1 and TRBJ2-7; a possible D gene is TRBD2 (6 bases). The CDR3 is 14 amino acids. V dropped 6 bases and J dropped 0 bases, with 15 bases sitting between them. Germline CDR1 DFQATT, CDR2 SNEGSKA (reference sequence). The CDR3 DNA follows: TGCAGTGCCACCCACCGGGGGAACTCCTACGAGCAGTACTTC. Translation: CSATHRGNSYEQYF.

This clonotype was detected ten times or more. The chain recombines TRBV6-5 with TRBJ2-5; TRBD1 or TRBD2 may be the D gene (6 bases each). This CDR3 region has 14 residues. The germline gives CDR1 MNHEY, CDR2 SVGAGI. V was shortened by 4 bases and J by 5 bases, with 14 bases between the two germline ends. This chain's CDR3 is CASSWDRRGETQYF. DNA for the CDR3: TGTGCCAGCAGTTGGGACCGGAGGGGGGAGACCCAGTACTTC.

The table lists this clonotype with many counts. The genes are TRBV3-1 and TRBJ2-3; TRBD2 matches 10 bases. CDR1 is LGHDT, CDR2 YNNKEL, per germline (reference sequence). V lost 1 base and J lost 4; bases outside the gene matches: 8. CDR3 size: 17 residues. In nucleotides, the CDR3 is TGTGCCAGCAGCCAAGCCCTATCTAGCGGGAGCGCAGATACGCAGTATTTT. This sequence encodes CASSQALSSGSADTQYF.

The table lists this clonotype with many counts. The genes are TRBV9 and TRBJ2-2; 12 bases line up with TRBD1. J gave up 3 bases and V 2 bases, and 5 bases lay outside the gene matches. Per germline, CDR1 SGDLS and CDR2 YYNGEE. The CDR3 covers 17 residues. CDR3 nucleotide sequence: TGTGCCAGCAGCGTCGGGACAGGGGGCTTTTACACCGGGGAGCTGTTTTTT. It yields the protein CASSVGTGGFYTGELFF.

The chain recombines TRBV4-2 with TRBJ2-7; TRBD2 matches 12 bases. The V gene end was trimmed by 1 base and the J gene end by 5 bases; junction bases not matched to a gene: 6. This CDR3 is built from 16 residues. Per the germline V gene, CDR1 is LGHNA and CDR2 is YNFKEQ. The CDR3 reads CASSQAASGRADEQYF. CDR3 nucleotide sequence: TGTGCCAGCAGCCAAGCGGCTAGCGGGAGGGCCGACGAGCAGTACTTC.

The CDR3 spells CAWSPPPGPPEKLFF. The CDR3 bases are TGTGCCTGGAGTCCCCCTCCAGGGCCCCCGGAAAAACTGTTTTTT. The rearrangement links TRBV30 to TRBJ1-4; the D gene is possibly TRBD1 (5 bases). Trimming left V 2 bases short and J 8 bases short, with 18 bases between. This CDR3 is built from 15 residues. Germline V gene lookup returns CDR1 GTSNPN and CDR2 SVGIG (reference sequence).